Following are 26 T cell receptor beta chains from one sample sequenced in a study of OX40 agonist ivuxolimab in advanced cancers. The repertoire was sequenced with immunoSEQ multiplex PCR; TCRdb's copy has only in-frame clones and lacks some. In the table there are 90,000 to 120,000 clones, approximately 89% of which are singletons. This specimen consisted of CD4+ or CD8+ T cells sorted from blood, obtained in a trial of the OX40 agonist ivuxolimab. Source of these receptors: an adult with an advanced solid tumor such as melanoma, head and neck, liver or kidney cancer.

The chain is built from TRBV7-3 and TRBJ2-3; possibly TRBD1 or TRBD2 for D (5 bases each). CDR1 and CDR2 from the germline V gene are SGHTA and FQGTGA. This CDR3 has 15 amino acids. Trimming took 6 bases from V and 2 from J, leaving 15 bases between them. The CDR3 reads CASRKDGGITDTQYF. The CDR3 coding sequence is TGTGCCAGCAGAAAAGATGGGGGAATCACAGATACGCAGTATTTT.

This rearrangement joins TRBV19 to TRBJ1-5; TRBD1 aligns across 11 bases. The J segment lost 6 bases and the V segment lost 5 bases, leaving 6 bases of the junction unmatched. CDR1 is LNHDA, CDR2 SQIVND, per germline (reference sequence). This CDR3 is built from 15 residues. CDR3 DNA sequence: TGTGCCAGTAGTGGAAGGACAGGGGGCCTTCAGCCCCAGCATTTT. This sequence encodes CASSGRTGGLQPQHF.

V usage is TRBV7-3 and J usage is TRBJ2-2; 10 bases line up with TRBD2. Losses at the gene ends were 5 bases for V and 0 bases for J; bases not matched to a gene: 9. Germline-derived CDR1 and CDR2 are SGHTA and FQGTGA. The CDR3 is made up of 18 amino acids. The CDR3 DNA is TGTGCCAGCAGCATCAACAGACTAGCGGGCCCGAACACCGGGGAGCTGTTTTTT. It is translated as CASSINRLAGPNTGELFF.

This clone was observed once. The rearrangement links TRBV28 to TRBJ1-5; possibly TRBD1 for D (6 bases). Germline CDR1 reads MDHEN; CDR2 reads SYDVKM. The CDR3 loop spans 14 amino acids. The germline V and J ends were trimmed by 6 bases and 5 bases, with 14 bases remaining between them. CDR3 amino acids: CASSLLGGHQPQHF. In nucleotides, the CDR3 is TGTGCCAGCAGCCTATTGGGGGGGCATCAGCCCCAGCATTTT.

CDR3: CASSDQGAKETQYF. The CDR3 DNA follows: TGTGCCAGCAGTGATCAGGGGGCAAAGGAGACCCAGTACTTC. The gene calls are TRBV2 and TRBJ2-5; 8 bases map to TRBD1. This CDR3 is built from 14 residues. After removal of 3 bases from V and 5 bases from J, the junction contained 5 bases not matched to a gene. Germline V gives CDR1 SNHLY, CDR2 FYNNEI.

V usage is TRBV5-1 and J usage is TRBJ1-1; 8 nucleotides match TRBD1. V trimming: 5 bases; J trimming: 1 base; junction bases outside the gene matches: 7. The germline CDR1 and CDR2 sequences are SGHRS and YFSETQ. This CDR3 has 15 residues. The CDR3: CASSGQGGSNTEAFF. The CDR3 nucleotides are TGCGCCAGCAGTGGACAGGGTGGCTCGAACACTGAAGCTTTCTTT.

V is TRBV18 and J is TRBJ1-5; tentative D call: TRBD1 (5 bases). V lost 5 bases to trimming and J lost 0 bases, with 11 bases between them. There are 15 residues in the CDR3. From germline, CDR1 is KGHSH and CDR2 LQKENI. DNA for the CDR3: TGTGCCAGCTCAGGGGGTGGTTATAGCAATCAGCCCCAGCATTTT. Protein: CASSGGGYSNQPQHF.

V usage is TRBV10-3 and J usage is TRBJ1-3; a weak D match, TRBD1 (5 bases). The V gene lost 8 bases and the J gene lost 3 bases, with 8 bases spanning the gap. The CDR3 is made up of 12 amino acids. In germline, CDR1 is ENHRY, CDR2 SYGVKD. The CDR3 spells CAIWDGGNTIYF. DNA of the CDR3: TGTGCCATCTGGGACGGTGGAAACACCATATATTTT.

This chain links TRBV5-4 with TRBJ1-6; no reliable D call. The CDR3 spans 15 residues. The germline CDR1 and CDR2 sequences are SGHNT and YYREEE (reference sequence). V shed 0 bases and J shed 5 bases, with 9 bases lying between them. CDR3 bases: TGTGCCAGCAGCTTGGTAGGGCTCGATAATTCACCCCTCCACTTT. It yields the protein CASSLVGLDNSPLHF.

This chain links TRBV19 with TRBJ2-5; tentatively, D is TRBD1 or TRBD2 (6 bases each). Per germline, CDR1 LNHDA and CDR2 SQIVND (reference sequence). The CDR3 covers 14 residues. V dropped 5 bases and J dropped 2 bases, with 12 bases sitting between them. The CDR3 region has the DNA TGTGCCAGTAGTCATCGGGGGCAGCAAGAGACCCAGTACTTC. It yields the protein CASSHRGQQETQYF.

This chain's CDR3 is CAWSQDFGGEKLFF. The CDR3 DNA sequence: TGTGCCTGGAGCCAGGACTTCGGCGGGGAAAAACTGTTTTTT. The rearrangement uses TRBV30 and TRBJ1-4, with unresolved D. V was trimmed by 3 bases and J by 8 bases, leaving 16 bases between them. From germline, CDR1 is GTSNPN and CDR2 SVGIG (reference sequence). The CDR3 spans 14 residues.

This rearrangement joins TRBV6-5 to TRBJ1-1; TRBD1 is a possible D gene (5 bases). CDR3 size: 14 residues. Trimming left V 5 bases short and J 1 base short, with 11 bases between. Germline V gives CDR1 MNHEY, CDR2 SVGAGI. CDR3 bases: TGTGCCAGCAGTGACGAGGGGCGGAACACTGAAGCTTTCTTT. This encodes CASSDEGRNTEAFF.

The V call is TRBV11-3, the J call TRBJ2-5; 7 nucleotides match TRBD1. Per germline, CDR1 SGHNT and CDR2 YENEEA. V lost 0 bases and J lost 5; bases outside the gene matches: 6. This CDR3 has 15 amino acids. CDR3 sequence: CASSLDPTGVETQYF. The CDR3 region has the DNA TGTGCCAGCAGCTTAGATCCCACAGGGGTGGAGACCCAGTACTTC.

The J gene is TRBJ2-3, the V gene TRBV27, with 11 positions matching TRBD2. The trim removed 6 bases at V and 2 bases at J, leaving 1 base unmatched. CDR1 and CDR2 (germline): MNHEY, SMNVEV (reference sequence). The CDR3 consists of 14 residues. CDR3 DNA: TGTGCCAGCAGGACTAGCGGGAACACAGATACGCAGTATTTT. It is translated as CASRTSGNTDTQYF.

This clone was detected once. The J gene is TRBJ2-2, the V gene TRBV2, with D uncertain. V dropped 1 base and J dropped 4 bases, with 4 bases sitting between them. The CDR3 runs 13 residues. Germline assignment: CDR1 SNHLY and CDR2 FYNNEI. CDR3 coding DNA: TGTGCCAGCAGTGAAGGACCCACCGGGGAGCTGTTTTTT. Translated: CASSEGPTGELFF.

The V and J genes are TRBV9 and TRBJ1-1; no clear D. The CDR3 runs 19 residues. The V and J ends lost 2 bases and 0 bases respectively, with 23 bases between them. In germline, CDR1 is SGDLS, CDR2 YYNGEE. The CDR3 sequence is CASSVSVQDPQSMNTEAFF. Here the CDR3 DNA reads TGTGCCAGCAGCGTTTCGGTGCAGGATCCCCAGTCAATGAACACTGAAGCTTTCTTT.

The V gene is TRBV7-9, the J gene TRBJ2-1; D may match TRBD1 or TRBD2 (5 bases each). Between the trimmed V and J ends, which lost 5 bases and 6 bases, there was a span of 17 bases. The CDR3 runs to 15 residues. Germline lookup yields CDR1 SEHNR and CDR2 FQNEAQ (reference sequence). The CDR3 loop is CASSPQGTLSNEQFF. The DNA of the CDR3 is TGTGCCAGCAGCCCTCAAGGGACCTTAAGCAATGAGCAGTTCTTC.

The chain recombines TRBV7-9 with TRBJ1-2; D is uncertain. Germline lookup yields CDR1 SEHNR and CDR2 FQNEAQ (reference sequence). The CDR3 covers 13 residues. The V end was cut by 1 base, the J end by 1 base, with 4 bases between. For the CDR3, the DNA is TGTGCCAGCAGCTTAGACGTTAACTATGGCTACACCTTC. Translating it yields CASSLDVNYGYTF.

The genes are TRBV11-2 and TRBJ1-5; D might be TRBD1 (6 bases). CDR1 and CDR2 (germline): SGHAT, FQNNGV. Trimming shortened V by 5 bases and J by 5 bases, and 10 bases separated the two germline ends. This CDR3 is built from 13 residues. The CDR3 region has the DNA TGTGCCAGCAGCCGTACAGGGTATCAGCCCCAGCATTTT. Its translation: CASSRTGYQPQHF.

V and J are TRBV5-1 and TRBJ1-5; 7 nucleotides agree with TRBD1. Per germline, CDR1 SGHRS and CDR2 YFSETQ. The CDR3 length is 14 residues. Trimming removed 2 bases from V and 5 bases from J; junction bases left unmatched: 4. CDR3 nucleotide sequence: TGCGCCAGCAGCTTTACAGGGGCTGATCAGCCCCAGCATTTT. It yields the protein CASSFTGADQPQHF.

The CDR3, as DNA: TGTGCCAGCAGCCTCGGACTAGCGGGAGTCCAAGAGACCCAGTACTTC. This translates into CASSLGLAGVQETQYF. This chain joins TRBV5-4 and TRBJ2-5, with TRBD2 matching 13 bases. CDR1 and CDR2 (germline): SGHNT, YYREEE (reference sequence). The length of the CDR3 is 16 residues. Trimming took 4 bases from V and 1 from J; bases not matched to a gene: 4.

J is TRBJ2-3 and V is TRBV19; 11 bases are shared with TRBD1. Germline trimming cut 6 bases from V and 5 bases from J; bases unmatched to any gene: 7. The germline gives CDR1 LNHDA, CDR2 SQIVND (reference sequence). This CDR3 contains 15 residues. The chain's CDR3 is CASSLSGTGGDTQYF. CDR3 nucleotide sequence: TGTGCCAGTAGCCTGTCCGGGACAGGGGGAGATACGCAGTATTTT.

The rearrangement uses TRBV19 and TRBJ1-2; no clear D. The ends were cut back, 2 bases at V and 8 bases at J, with 18 bases in the middle. Per germline, CDR1 LNHDA and CDR2 SQIVND (reference sequence). The length of the CDR3 is 15 residues. The CDR3 DNA follows: TGTGCCAGTAGTATAACTCAGTCAGCCATCGGGGGCTACACCTTC. Its protein is CASSITQSAIGGYTF.

V gene TRBV6-1 combines with J gene TRBJ1-6; D is unresolved. Per the germline V gene, CDR1 is MNHNS and CDR2 is SASEGT. This CDR3 is 16 amino acids long. V was trimmed by 4 bases and J by 3 bases, leaving 13 bases between them. For the CDR3, the DNA is TGTGCCAGCAGTGTGGACGACGGAGTCTATAATTCACCCCTCCACTTT. Residues: CASSVDDGVYNSPLHF.

This sequence joins TRBV19 and TRBJ2-2; 12 bases map to TRBD2. The CDR3 spans 17 residues. The V and J ends lost 7 bases and 7 bases, in that order; junction bases with no gene match: 13. Germline CDR1 is LNHDA and CDR2 is SQIVND (reference sequence). The CDR3 is CASTLLAGGSVGGELFF. The CDR3 DNA follows: TGTGCCAGTACCCTACTAGCGGGGGGCTCCGTTGGCGGGGAGCTGTTTTTT.

The count of this clone is one. The V gene is TRBV25-1, the J gene TRBJ1-5; 10 positions match TRBD1. The CDR3 has 16 residues. CDR1 is MGHDK, CDR2 SYGVNS, per germline. The V segment lost 1 base and the J segment 5 bases; nucleotides outside the gene matches: 5. CDR3 coding DNA: TGTGCCAGCAGTGAATTAGGTGGGACAGGGGATCAGCCCCAGCATTTT. Its translation: CASSELGGTGDQPQHF.